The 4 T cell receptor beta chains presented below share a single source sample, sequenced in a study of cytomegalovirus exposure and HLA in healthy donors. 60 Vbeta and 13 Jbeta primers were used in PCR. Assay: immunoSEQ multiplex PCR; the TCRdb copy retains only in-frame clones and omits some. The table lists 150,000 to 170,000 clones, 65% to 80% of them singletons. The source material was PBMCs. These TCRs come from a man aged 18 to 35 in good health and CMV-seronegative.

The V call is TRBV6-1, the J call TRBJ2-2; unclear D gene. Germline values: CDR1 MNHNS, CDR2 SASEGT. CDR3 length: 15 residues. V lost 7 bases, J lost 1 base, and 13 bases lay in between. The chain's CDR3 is CASTSGSGNTGELFF. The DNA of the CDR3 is TGTGCCAGCACCAGTGGCTCGGGGAACACCGGGGAGCTGTTTTTT.

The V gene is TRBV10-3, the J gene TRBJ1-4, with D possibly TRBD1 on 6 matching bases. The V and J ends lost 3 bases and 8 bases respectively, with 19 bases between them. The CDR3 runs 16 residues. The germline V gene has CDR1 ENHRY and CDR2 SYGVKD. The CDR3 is CAISDPNGGQREKLFF. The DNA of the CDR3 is TGTGCCATCAGTGACCCGAACGGAGGACAGCGAGAAAAACTGTTTTTT.

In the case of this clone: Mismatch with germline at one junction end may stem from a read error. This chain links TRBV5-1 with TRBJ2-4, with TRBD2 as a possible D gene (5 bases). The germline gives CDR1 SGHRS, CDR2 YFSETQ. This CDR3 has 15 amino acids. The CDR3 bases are TGCGCCAGCAGCTTCGAGGGTGTAGCCAAAAACAGTCAGTACTTC. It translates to CASSFEGVAKNSQYF.

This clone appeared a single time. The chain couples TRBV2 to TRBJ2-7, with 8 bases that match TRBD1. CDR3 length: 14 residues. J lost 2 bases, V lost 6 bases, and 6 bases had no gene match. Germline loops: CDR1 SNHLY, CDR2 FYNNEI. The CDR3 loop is CASSPDRGPYEQYF. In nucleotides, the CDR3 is TGTGCCAGCAGCCCCGACAGGGGCCCCTACGAGCAGTACTTC.